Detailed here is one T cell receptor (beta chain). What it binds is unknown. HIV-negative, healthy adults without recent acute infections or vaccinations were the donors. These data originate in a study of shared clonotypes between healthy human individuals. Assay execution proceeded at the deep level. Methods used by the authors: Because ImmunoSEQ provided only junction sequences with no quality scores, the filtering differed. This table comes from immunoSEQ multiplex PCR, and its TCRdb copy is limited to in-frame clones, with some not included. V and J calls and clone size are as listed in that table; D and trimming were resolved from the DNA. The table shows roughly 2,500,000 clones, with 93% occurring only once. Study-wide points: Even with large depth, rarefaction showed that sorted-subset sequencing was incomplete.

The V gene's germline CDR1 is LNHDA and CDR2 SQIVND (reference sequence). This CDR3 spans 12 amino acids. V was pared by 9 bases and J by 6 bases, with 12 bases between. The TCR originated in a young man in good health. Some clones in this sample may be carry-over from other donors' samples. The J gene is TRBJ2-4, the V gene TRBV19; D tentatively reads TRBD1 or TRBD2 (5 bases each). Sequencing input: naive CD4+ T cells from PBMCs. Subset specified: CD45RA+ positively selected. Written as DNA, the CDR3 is TGTGCCAGCACCGGGACCGTAAACATTCAGTACTTC. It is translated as CASTGTVNIQYF.